This TCR beta chain was recorded in a study of shared clonotypes between healthy human individuals. Study at large: CD8 memory received one plate per donor, CD8 naive two, CD4 memory three and CD4 naive three. Study-wide results and limits: Between a few donors, naive CD4 clonotypes were shared at a level of roughly 5.5%. The low donor count limited represented genetic and exposure-history diversity.

Genomic DNA belonging to each subset was distributed in equal measure over several immunoSEQ plates. TCRdb's copy holds only in-frame clones and misses some; the assay was immunoSEQ multiplex PCR. The profile shows some 2 million clones, about 95% of them singletons. Naive CD8 populations comprised CD45RO-negative cells positively selected for CCR7, excluding terminally differentiated effector memory CD45RA+ cells. Comment on this clone: Its antigen remains unknown. The same CDR3 arises from other DNA sequences in this sample as well.

There are 12 residues in the CDR3. V was clipped by 4 bases and J by 6 bases, with 7 bases between them. Looked up from germline, CDR1 is SGHNT and CDR2 is YYREEE (reference sequence). Input material: naive CD8+ T cells sorted from blood. The TCR sequence derives from a man younger than 30 in good health. The V and J genes are TRBV5-4 and TRBJ2-2; D remains unclear. CDR3 residues: CASSPGSGELFF. DNA of the CDR3: TGTGCCAGCAGCCCCGGATCCGGGGAGCTGTTTTTT.